What follows are 11 T cell receptor beta chains derived from one specimen sequenced in a study of long-term antiretroviral therapy in people with HIV. Researchers report immunoSEQ v3.0 was run at survey level. TCRdb keeps only in-frame clones here, not all; method: immunoSEQ multiplex PCR. The sample consists of over 9,000 clones, around 83% of them appearing once. Source: unsorted PBMCs, taken 1.2 years after starting antiretroviral therapy. The receptor source for this set is a man in his forties or fifties with HIV.

The chain has TRBV4-3 and TRBJ2-1, with TRBD2 matching over 10 bases. With V trimmed by 3 bases and J by 4 bases, 6 bases remained unmatched. The CDR3 is 16 residues long. Looked up from germline, CDR1 is LGHNA and CDR2 is YSLEER. The CDR3 region is CASSQLAGGVYNEQFF. Here the CDR3 DNA reads TGCGCCAGCAGCCAGTTAGCGGGGGGCGTATACAATGAGCAGTTCTTC.

Relative to its sample, this clone is large. The gene calls are TRBV4-3 and TRBJ2-3; 10 nucleotides agree with TRBD1. Germline trimming cut 5 bases from V and 4 bases from J; bases unmatched to any gene: 9. This CDR3 is built from 16 residues. Germline CDR1 reads LGHNA; CDR2 reads YSLEER. The CDR3: CASSDDRTGGSDTQYF. The CDR3 DNA reads TGCGCCAGCAGCGACGATAGGACAGGGGGATCAGATACGCAGTATTTT.

In nucleotides, the CDR3 is TGTGCCAGCAGCTTAGATACAGGGGGCAACGAGCAGTACTTC. Protein sequence: CASSLDTGGNEQYF. The chain combines TRBV11-2 with TRBJ2-7; 9 bases fit TRBD1. In germline, CDR1 is SGHAT, CDR2 FQNNGV. This CDR3 spans 14 amino acids. With V trimmed by 0 bases and J by 5 bases, 2 bases remained unmatched.

The rearrangement joins TRBV30 to TRBJ1-1; 8 nucleotides align to TRBD1. V was clipped by 0 bases and J by 4 bases; unmatched bases: 1. CDR1 and CDR2 (germline): GTSNPN, SVGIG (reference sequence). The CDR3 runs to 13 residues. Written as DNA, the CDR3 is TGTGCCTGGAGTGTTACAGGGGGCACTGAAGCTTTCTTT. This codes for CAWSVTGGTEAFF.

The chain carries TRBV11-2 and TRBJ2-7; 10 bases line up with TRBD2. Germline assignment: CDR1 SGHAT and CDR2 FQNNGV. The CDR3 extends over 14 amino acids. With 5 bases clipped from V and 12 bases from J, the junction kept 13 bases outside the gene matches. CDR3: CASSPNLAGAQMYF. In DNA, the CDR3 is TGTGCCAGCAGCCCCAATCTAGCGGGGGCTCAAATGTACTTC.

The chain has TRBV5-6 and TRBJ2-3, with TRBD1 matching 9 bases. Germline CDR1 and CDR2: SGHDT and YYEEEE. V was pared by 4 bases and J by 0 bases, with 3 bases of the junction left unmatched. The CDR3 loop spans 15 amino acids. CDR3 sequence: CASSEQGASTDTQYF. DNA for the CDR3: TGTGCCAGCAGCGAACAGGGGGCAAGCACAGATACGCAGTATTTT.

The chain links TRBV11-2 to TRBJ2-2; D unclear. V was trimmed by 3 bases and J by 6 bases, leaving 5 bases between them. Germline lookup yields CDR1 SGHAT and CDR2 FQNNGV. The CDR3 sequence is 12 residues long. CDR3 coding DNA: TGTGCCAGCAGCTTTGGGGCCGGGGAGCTGTTTTTT. Translating it yields CASSFGAGELFF.

Turning to this clone: In the same sample, other DNA sequences code for this CDR3. V gene TRBV6-1 combines with J gene TRBJ2-7, with 12 bases identical to TRBD1. This CDR3 spans 14 amino acids. CDR1 and CDR2 from the germline V gene are MNHNS and SASEGT. The ends lost 3 bases at V and 4 bases at J; junction bases unmatched: 1. Here the CDR3 reads CASSEGQGAYEQYF. As DNA, the CDR3 is TGTGCCAGCAGTGAGGGACAGGGGGCTTACGAGCAGTACTTC.

The chain is built from TRBV19 and TRBJ1-1; D is undetermined. With 5 bases removed from V and 6 bases from J, the gap between germline ends came to 10 bases. Germline CDR1 reads LNHDA; CDR2 reads SQIVND (reference sequence). This CDR3 has 12 amino acids. Here the CDR3 DNA reads TGTGCCAGTAGTCTCAGGTACGCTGAAGCTTTCTTT. It translates to CASSLRYAEAFF.

This sequence joins TRBV6-5 and TRBJ2-7; TRBD1 matches 7 bases. The CDR3 covers 14 residues. The J segment lost 4 bases and the V segment lost 6 bases, leaving 9 bases of the junction unmatched. CDR1 MNHEY and CDR2 SVGAGI come from the germline V gene. The DNA of the CDR3 is TGTGCCAGCAGCTACCGGGCCAGGGGGTACGAGCAGTACTTC. It codes for CASSYRARGYEQYF.

The J gene is TRBJ1-2, the V gene TRBV7-9; TRBD1 matches at 7 bases. The germline CDR1 and CDR2 sequences are SEHNR and FQNEAQ (reference sequence). With 5 bases clipped from V and 4 bases from J, the junction kept 7 bases outside the gene matches. The length of the CDR3 is 14 residues. This chain's CDR3 is CASSPGQLFYGYTF. For the CDR3, the DNA is TGTGCCAGCAGCCCGGGACAGTTGTTCTATGGCTACACCTTC.